This is a list of T cell receptor beta chains from one sample in a study of cytomegalovirus exposure and HLA in healthy donors. Sequencing used immunoSEQ multiplex PCR; TCRdb keeps in-frame clones, though not all of them. The table shows about 160,000 clones, with roughly 80% occurring only once. The sample comprised PBMCs. These receptors were obtained from a man aged 30 to 45 in good health and CMV-seronegative. CDR3s include the opening cysteine and the closing phenylalanine or tryptophan. Each record gives: V gene, D gene, J gene, clone size, CDR3 protein, CDR3 DNA. D genes are given only for firm matches. Size is omitted from some rows. Given values are once, few, many or a class for expanded clones.

>TRBV6-5|-|TRBJ1-2|-
CASSYSLGGGYGYTF
TGTGCCAGCAGTTACTCATTGGGAGGCGGCTATGGCTACACCTTC
>TRBV2|-|TRBJ1-1|-
CASGRVEAFF
TGTGCCAGCGGCCGGGTTGAAGCTTTCTTT
>TRBV28|-|TRBJ2-3|few
CASSPGPRVGTQYF
TGTGCCAGCAGTCCTGGGCCCAGGGTAGGTACGCAGTATTTT
>TRBV28|TRBD1|TRBJ1-1|-
CAGGTGMNTEAFF
TGTGCCGGAGGGACAGGAATGAACACTGAAGCTTTCTTT
>TRBV28|TRBD2|TRBJ2-7|-
CASRGTSGRPEQYF
TGTGCCAGCAGGGGGACTAGCGGGAGGCCCGAGCAGTACTTC
>TRBV5-1|-|TRBJ2-2|-
CASSFRGTGELFF
TGCGCCAGCAGCTTCAGGGGTACCGGGGAGCTGTTTTTT
>TRBV7-3|-|TRBJ2-1|-
CASSPNRTRSYNEQFF
TGTGCCAGCAGCCCTAACAGGACGCGCTCCTACAATGAGCAGTTCTTC
>TRBV7-9|-|TRBJ1-5|-
CASGRNQPQHF
TGTGCCAGCGGGCGTAATCAGCCCCAGCATTTT
>TRBV14|-|TRBJ2-5|-
CASSPRDWGTQYF
TGTGCCAGCAGCCCCCGGGACTGGGGGACCCAGTACTTC
>TRBV5-1|-|TRBJ2-7|-
CASSPGVDIKIFLGEQYF
TGCGCCAGCAGCCCGGGAGTTGACATAAAGATCTTTCTTGGCGAGCAGTACTTC
>TRBV5-5|-|TRBJ2-1|-
CASIEADKADYRRDNEQFF
TGTGCCAGCATCGAGGCGGACAAGGCGGACTACAGGAGGGACAATGAGCAGTTCTTC
>TRBV6-5|-|TRBJ1-2|few
CATGGSGGYGYTF
TGTGCCACCGGCGGGAGTGGGGGCTATGGCTACACCTTC
>TRBV27|TRBD1|TRBJ2-2|-
CASSIRDREAGELFF
TGTGCCAGCAGTATCCGGGACAGGGAGGCCGGGGAGCTGTTTTTT
>TRBV19|TRBD1|TRBJ1-4|-
CATEQGNEKLFF
TGTGCCACTGAACAGGGGAATGAAAAACTGTTTTTT
>TRBV7-3|-|TRBJ2-7|-
CASSLAGSYEQYF
TGTGCCAGCAGCTTGGCGGGATCCTACGAGCAGTACTTC
>TRBV4-3|-|TRBJ1-2|-
CASSQDRWRSGYTF
TGCGCCAGCAGCCAAGATCGGTGGAGGAGCGGCTACACCTTC
>TRBV9|TRBD1|TRBJ2-2|-
CASSGTGNTGELFF
TGTGCCAGCAGCGGGACAGGGAACACCGGGGAGCTGTTTTTT
>TRBV30|TRBD1|TRBJ1-5|-
CAWSVRTGNQPQHF
TGTGCCTGGAGTGTACGGACAGGGAATCAGCCCCAGCATTTT
>TRBV4-3|-|TRBJ1-2|few
CASSQDSKGRGYTF
TGCGCCAGCAGCCAAGACAGCAAAGGGAGAGGCTACACCTTC
>TRBV9|-|TRBJ1-1|-
CASSAVGTTTEAFF
TGTGCCAGCAGCGCCGTGGGGACAACAACTGAAGCTTTCTTT
>TRBV2|-|TRBJ2-7|once
CASTAEVYYEQYF
TGTGCCAGCACTGCGGAGGTTTACTACGAGCAGTACTTC
>TRBV5-1|-|TRBJ2-7|-
CASSLGPGTHQEQYF
TGCGCCAGCAGCTTGGGCCCGGGAACCCATCAGGAGCAGTACTTC
>TRBV29-1|TRBD1|TRBJ1-2|-
CSVDSGQPRGYTF
TGCAGCGTTGACTCGGGACAGCCTCGCGGCTACACCTTC
>TRBV7-2|TRBD1|TRBJ1-2|-
CASSSSLWTGETDGYTF
TGTGCCAGCAGCTCCTCTCTCTGGACAGGTGAGACGGATGGCTACACCTTC
>TRBV18|TRBD1|TRBJ1-2|few
CASSPPGDRGFSYTF
TGTGCCAGCTCACCACCGGGGGACAGGGGATTTAGCTACACCTTC
>TRBV6-5|-|TRBJ2-1|-
CASSYSREVEQFF
TGTGCCAGCAGTTACTCGAGAGAGGTTGAGCAGTTCTTC
>TRBV5-6|TRBD2|TRBJ2-2|once
CASSWSGGAVGELFF
TGTGCCAGCAGCTGGAGCGGGGGGGCCGTCGGGGAGCTGTTTTTT
>TRBV5-1|TRBD2|TRBJ2-1|-
CASSLRTSGYNEQFF
TGCGCCAGCAGCCTCCGGACTAGCGGGTACAATGAGCAGTTCTTC
>TRBV19|TRBD1|TRBJ1-6|few
CASSIDRGGNSPLHF
TGTGCCAGCTCTATTGACAGGGGGGGCAATTCACCCCTCCACTTT
>TRBV4-2|TRBD2|TRBJ2-3|-
CASSQDVRASGNTDTQYF
TGTGCCAGCAGCCAAGATGTTAGGGCTAGCGGGAACACAGATACGCAGTATTTT
>TRBV4-1|-|TRBJ2-7|-
CASRSLTYEQYF
TGCGCCAGCAGATCACTGACCTACGAGCAGTACTTC
>TRBV11-3|TRBD1|TRBJ1-2|-
CASSLTGGRGYTF
TGTGCCAGCAGCTTAACAGGGGGCAGGGGCTACACCTTC
>TRBV7-6|-|TRBJ2-5|-
CASSSGFPETQYF
TGTGCCAGCAGCTCAGGGTTTCCAGAGACCCAGTACTTC
>TRBV10-3|TRBD1|TRBJ1-1|-
CAISESWTGGRTEAFF
TGTGCCATCAGTGAGTCGTGGACAGGGGGCCGCACTGAAGCTTTCTTT
>TRBV28|-|TRBJ1-2|-
CASSSPESGYYGYTF
TGTGCCAGCAGTTCCCCCGAATCGGGATACTATGGCTACACCTTC
>TRBV7-9|-|TRBJ1-2|-
CASSLGGGYGYTF
TGTGCCAGCAGCTTAGGAGGGGGCTATGGCTACACCTTC
>TRBV6-4|TRBD1|TRBJ2-3|-
CASSDSGDRGNPDTQYF
TGTGCCAGCAGTGACTCTGGGGACAGGGGGAACCCAGATACGCAGTATTTT
>TRBV7-9|-|TRBJ1-1|few
CASSLGRNTEAFF
TGTGCCAGCAGCTTAGGCAGGAACACTGAAGCTTTCTTT
>TRBV10-3|TRBD2|TRBJ2-3|-
CAISELAGELTDTQYF
TGTGCCATCAGTGAGCTAGCGGGAGAATTAACAGATACGCAGTATTTT
>TRBV7-2|TRBD1|TRBJ1-1|few
CASSDPPTGGHSKGTEAFF
TGTGCCAGCAGCGATCCCCCGACAGGGGGACATTCCAAGGGCACTGAAGCTTTCTTT
>TRBV4-3|-|TRBJ1-1|-
CASSQVPGPMNTEAFF
TGCGCCAGCAGCCAAGTCCCTGGCCCCATGAACACTGAAGCTTTCTTT
>TRBV28|-|TRBJ2-4|-
CASSAYLPLAKNIQYF
TGTGCCAGCAGTGCCTACCTCCCTTTAGCCAAAAACATTCAGTACTTC
>TRBV27|TRBD2|TRBJ2-1|-
CASSLGLALGDEQFF
TGTGCCAGCAGTTTAGGACTAGCCCTCGGGGATGAGCAGTTCTTC